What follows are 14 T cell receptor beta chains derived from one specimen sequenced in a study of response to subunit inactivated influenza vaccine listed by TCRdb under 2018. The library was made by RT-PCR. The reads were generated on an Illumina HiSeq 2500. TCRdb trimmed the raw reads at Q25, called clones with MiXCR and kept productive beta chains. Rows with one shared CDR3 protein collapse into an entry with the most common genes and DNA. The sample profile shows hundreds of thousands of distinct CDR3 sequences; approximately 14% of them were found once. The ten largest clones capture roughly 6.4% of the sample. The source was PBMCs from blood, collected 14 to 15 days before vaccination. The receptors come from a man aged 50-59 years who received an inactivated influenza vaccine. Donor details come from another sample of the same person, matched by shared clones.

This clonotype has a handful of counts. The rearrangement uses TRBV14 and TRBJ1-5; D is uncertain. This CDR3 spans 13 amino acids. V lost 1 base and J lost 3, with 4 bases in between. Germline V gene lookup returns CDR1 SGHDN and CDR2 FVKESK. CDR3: CASSQAPNQPQHF. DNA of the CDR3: TGTGCCAGCAGCCAAGCCCCCAATCAGCCCCAGCATTTT.

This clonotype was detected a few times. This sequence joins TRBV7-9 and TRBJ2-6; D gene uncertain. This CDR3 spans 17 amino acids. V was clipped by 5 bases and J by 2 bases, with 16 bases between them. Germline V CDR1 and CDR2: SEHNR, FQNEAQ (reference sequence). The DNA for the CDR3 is TGTGCCAGCAGCCAAACCGTAGGACCGCCTGGGGCCAACGTCCTGACTTTC. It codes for CASSQTVGPPGANVLTF.

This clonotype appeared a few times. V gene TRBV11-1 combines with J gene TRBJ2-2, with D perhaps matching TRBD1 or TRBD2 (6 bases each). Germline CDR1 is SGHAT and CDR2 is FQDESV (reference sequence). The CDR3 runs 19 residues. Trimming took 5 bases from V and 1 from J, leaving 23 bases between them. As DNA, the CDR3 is TGTGCCAGCAGCCCAGGACAGCGAGACCGGGGGTTGAACACCGGGGAGCTGTTTTTT. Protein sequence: CASSPGQRDRGLNTGELFF.

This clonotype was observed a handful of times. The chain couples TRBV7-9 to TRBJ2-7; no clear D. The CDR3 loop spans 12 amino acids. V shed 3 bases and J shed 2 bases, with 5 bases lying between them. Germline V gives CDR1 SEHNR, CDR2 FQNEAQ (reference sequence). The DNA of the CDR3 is TGTGCCAGCAGCTTTATCCCCTACGAGCAGTACTTC. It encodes CASSFIPYEQYF.

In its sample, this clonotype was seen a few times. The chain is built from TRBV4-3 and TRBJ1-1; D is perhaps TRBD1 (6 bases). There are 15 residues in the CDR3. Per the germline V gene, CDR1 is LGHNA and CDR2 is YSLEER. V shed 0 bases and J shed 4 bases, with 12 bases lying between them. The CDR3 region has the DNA TGCGCCAGCAGCCAAGATTGGGGGCTGGGCACTGAAGCTTTCTTT. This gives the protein CASSQDWGLGTEAFF.

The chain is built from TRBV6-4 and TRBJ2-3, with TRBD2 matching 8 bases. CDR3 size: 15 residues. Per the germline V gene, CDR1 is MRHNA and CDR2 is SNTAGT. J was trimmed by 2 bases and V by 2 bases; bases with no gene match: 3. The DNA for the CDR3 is TGTGCCAGCAGTGACGCGGGGGGCCCCACAGATACGCAGTATTTT. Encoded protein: CASSDAGGPTDTQYF.

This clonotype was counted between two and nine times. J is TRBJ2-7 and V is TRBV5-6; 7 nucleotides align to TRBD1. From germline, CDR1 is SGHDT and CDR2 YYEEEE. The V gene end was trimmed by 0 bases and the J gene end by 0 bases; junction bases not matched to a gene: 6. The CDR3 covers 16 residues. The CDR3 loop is CASSLDRDSNSYEQYF. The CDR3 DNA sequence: TGTGCCAGCAGCTTGGACCGGGACAGCAACTCCTACGAGCAGTACTTC.

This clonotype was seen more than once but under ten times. The CDR3 DNA follows: TGTGCCAGCAGCTTAGATCTTACAGGCGGAAACATTCAGTACTTC. The encoded protein is CASSLDLTGGNIQYF. The rearrangement joins TRBV11-2 to TRBJ2-4; TRBD1 might be the D (5 bases). CDR3 length: 15 residues. Germline V CDR1 and CDR2: SGHAT, FQNNGV. V was clipped by 0 bases and J by 6 bases, with 12 bases between them.

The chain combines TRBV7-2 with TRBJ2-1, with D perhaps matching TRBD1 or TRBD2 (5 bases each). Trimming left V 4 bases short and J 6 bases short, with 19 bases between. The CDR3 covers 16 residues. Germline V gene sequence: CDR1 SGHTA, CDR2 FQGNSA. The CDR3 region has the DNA TGTGCCAGCAGCTCCTCGAGAGGGGAGTTGGGCAATGAGCAGTTCTTC. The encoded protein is CASSSSRGELGNEQFF.

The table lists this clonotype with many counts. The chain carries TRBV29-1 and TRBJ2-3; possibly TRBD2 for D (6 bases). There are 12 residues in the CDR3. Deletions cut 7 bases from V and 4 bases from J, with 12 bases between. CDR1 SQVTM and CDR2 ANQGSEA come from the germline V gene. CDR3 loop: CSAEAGADTQYF. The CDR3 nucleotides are TGCAGCGCCGAAGCGGGCGCAGATACGCAGTATTTT.

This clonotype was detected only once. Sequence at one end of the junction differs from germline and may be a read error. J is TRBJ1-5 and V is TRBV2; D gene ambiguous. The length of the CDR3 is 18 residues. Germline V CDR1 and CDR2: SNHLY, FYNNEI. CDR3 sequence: CTSCLTDPWMGSFQPQHF. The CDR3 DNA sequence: TGTACCAGCTGTTTAACCGACCCCTGGATGGGTAGCTTTCAGCCCCAGCATTTT.

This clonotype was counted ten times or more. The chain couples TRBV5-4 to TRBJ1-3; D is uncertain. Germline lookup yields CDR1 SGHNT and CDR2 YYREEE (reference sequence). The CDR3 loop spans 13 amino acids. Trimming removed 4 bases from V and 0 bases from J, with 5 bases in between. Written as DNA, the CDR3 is TGTGCCAGCAGCCCGGCCTCTGGAAACACCATATATTTT. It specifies CASSPASGNTIYF.

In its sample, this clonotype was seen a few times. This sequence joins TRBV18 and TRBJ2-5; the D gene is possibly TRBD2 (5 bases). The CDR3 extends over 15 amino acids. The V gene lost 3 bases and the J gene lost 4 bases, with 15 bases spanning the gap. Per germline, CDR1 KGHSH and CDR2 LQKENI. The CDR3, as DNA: TGTGCCAGCTCACCCCAACAGCGCAGCGGAGAGACCCAGTACTTC. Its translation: CASSPQQRSGETQYF.

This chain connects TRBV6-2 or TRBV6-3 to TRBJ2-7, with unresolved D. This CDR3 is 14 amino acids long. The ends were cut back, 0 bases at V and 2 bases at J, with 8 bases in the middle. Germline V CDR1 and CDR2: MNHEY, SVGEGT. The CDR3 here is CASSYSGKTYEQYF. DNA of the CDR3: TGTGCCAGCAGTTACTCGGGAAAGACCTACGAGCAGTACTTC.